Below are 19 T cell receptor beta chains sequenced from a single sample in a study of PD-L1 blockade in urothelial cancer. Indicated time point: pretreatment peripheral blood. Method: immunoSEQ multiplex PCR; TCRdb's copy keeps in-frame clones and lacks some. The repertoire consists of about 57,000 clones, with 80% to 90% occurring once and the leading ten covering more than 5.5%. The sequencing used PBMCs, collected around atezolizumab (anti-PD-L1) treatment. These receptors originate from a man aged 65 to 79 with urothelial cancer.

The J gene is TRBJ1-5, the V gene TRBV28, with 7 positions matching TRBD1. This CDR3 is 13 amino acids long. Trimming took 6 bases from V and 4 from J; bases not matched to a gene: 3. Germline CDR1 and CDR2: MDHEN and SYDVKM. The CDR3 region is CASRQGINQPQHF. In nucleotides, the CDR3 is TGTGCCAGCAGACAGGGGATTAATCAGCCCCAGCATTTT.

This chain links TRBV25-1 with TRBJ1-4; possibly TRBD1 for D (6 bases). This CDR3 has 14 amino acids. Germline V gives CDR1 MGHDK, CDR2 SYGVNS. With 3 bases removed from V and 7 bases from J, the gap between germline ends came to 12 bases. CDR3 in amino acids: CASSDNRDTEKLFF. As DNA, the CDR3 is TGTGCCAGCAGTGATAACCGGGACACTGAAAAACTGTTTTTT.

The CDR3 here is CASSESTGTYEQYF. CDR3 bases: TGTGCCAGCAGTGAATCGACCGGGACCTACGAGCAGTACTTC. The chain carries TRBV2 and TRBJ2-7; D is perhaps TRBD2 (5 bases). The CDR3 loop spans 14 amino acids. The V gene lost 2 bases and the J gene lost 2 bases, with 10 bases spanning the gap. Looked up from germline, CDR1 is SNHLY and CDR2 is FYNNEI.

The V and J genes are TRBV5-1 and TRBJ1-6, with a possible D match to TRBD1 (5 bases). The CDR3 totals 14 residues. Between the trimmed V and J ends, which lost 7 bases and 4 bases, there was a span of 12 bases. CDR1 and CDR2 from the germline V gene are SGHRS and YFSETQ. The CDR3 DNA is TGCGCCAGCGGCGCGGAGGGGTATAATTCACCCCTCCACTTT. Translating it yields CASGAEGYNSPLHF.

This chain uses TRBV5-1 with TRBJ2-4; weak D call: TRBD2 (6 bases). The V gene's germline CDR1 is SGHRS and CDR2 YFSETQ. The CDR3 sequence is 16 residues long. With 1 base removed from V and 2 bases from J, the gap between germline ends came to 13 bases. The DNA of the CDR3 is TGCGCCAGCAGCTTGCGGGGGATTGGGACCAAAAACATTCAGTACTTC. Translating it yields CASSLRGIGTKNIQYF.

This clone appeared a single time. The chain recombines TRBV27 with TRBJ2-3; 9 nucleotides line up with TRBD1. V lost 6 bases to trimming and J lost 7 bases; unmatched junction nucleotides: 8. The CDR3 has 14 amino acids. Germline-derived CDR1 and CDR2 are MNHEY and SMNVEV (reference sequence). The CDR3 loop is CASRRTGAWNTQYF. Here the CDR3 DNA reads TGTGCCAGCAGGCGGACAGGGGCATGGAATACGCAGTATTTT.

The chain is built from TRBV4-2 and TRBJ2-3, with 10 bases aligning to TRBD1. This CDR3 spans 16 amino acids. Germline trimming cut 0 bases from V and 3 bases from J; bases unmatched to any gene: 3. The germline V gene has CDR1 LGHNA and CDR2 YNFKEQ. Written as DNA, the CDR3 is TGTGCCAGCAGCCAAGATTGGACAGGGGGGACAGATACGCAGTATTTT. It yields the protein CASSQDWTGGTDTQYF.

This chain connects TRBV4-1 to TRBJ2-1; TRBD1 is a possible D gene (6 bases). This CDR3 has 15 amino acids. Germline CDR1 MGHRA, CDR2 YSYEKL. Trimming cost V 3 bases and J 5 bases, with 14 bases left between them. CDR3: CASSHHRDTNNEQFF. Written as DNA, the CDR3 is TGCGCCAGCAGCCACCACCGGGACACTAACAATGAGCAGTTCTTC.

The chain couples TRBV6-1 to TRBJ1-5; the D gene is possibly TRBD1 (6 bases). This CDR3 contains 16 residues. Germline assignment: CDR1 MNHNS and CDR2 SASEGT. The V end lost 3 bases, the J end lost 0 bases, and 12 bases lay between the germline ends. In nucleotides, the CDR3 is TGTGCCAGCAGTGAGCGCAGGGACATTAGCAATCAGCCCCAGCATTTT. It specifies CASSERRDISNQPQHF.

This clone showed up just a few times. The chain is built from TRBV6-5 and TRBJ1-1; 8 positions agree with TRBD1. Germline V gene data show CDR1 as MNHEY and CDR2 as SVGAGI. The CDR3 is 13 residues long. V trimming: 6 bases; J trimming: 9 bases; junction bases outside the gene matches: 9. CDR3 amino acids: CASRAGTGIKAFF. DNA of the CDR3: TGTGCCAGCAGAGCCGGGACAGGCATAAAAGCTTTCTTT.

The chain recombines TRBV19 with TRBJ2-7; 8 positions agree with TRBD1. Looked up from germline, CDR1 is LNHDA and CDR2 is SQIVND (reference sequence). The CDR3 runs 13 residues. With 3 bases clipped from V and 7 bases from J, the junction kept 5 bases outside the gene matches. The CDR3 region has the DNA TGTGCCAGTAGTATTGGACAGGGCGGGGAGCAGTACTTC. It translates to CASSIGQGGEQYF.

The CDR3 DNA reads as TGCGCCAGCAGCTTGGCCGGGACAGACACCGGGGAGCTGTTTTTT. Its translation: CASSLAGTDTGELFF. The chain employs TRBV5-1 and TRBJ2-2, with TRBD1 matching over 7 bases. This CDR3 is built from 15 residues. CDR1 and CDR2 (germline): SGHRS, YFSETQ. V dropped 0 bases and J dropped 3; count of bases not matched to a gene: 2.

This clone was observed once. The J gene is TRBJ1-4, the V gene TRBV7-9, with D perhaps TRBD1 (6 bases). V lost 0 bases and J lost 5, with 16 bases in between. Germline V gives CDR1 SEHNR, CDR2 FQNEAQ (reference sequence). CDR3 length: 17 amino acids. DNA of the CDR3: TGTGCCAGCAGCTTAGCCTTTTCACAGGGCCCAAATGAAAAACTGTTTTTT. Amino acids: CASSLAFSQGPNEKLFF.

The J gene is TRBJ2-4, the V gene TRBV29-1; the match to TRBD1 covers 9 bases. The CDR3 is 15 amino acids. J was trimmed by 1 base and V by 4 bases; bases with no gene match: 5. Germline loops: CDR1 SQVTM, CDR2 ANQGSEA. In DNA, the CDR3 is TGCAGCGTTGCGACCGGGACAGGGGCCAAAAACATTCAGTACTTC. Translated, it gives CSVATGTGAKNIQYF.

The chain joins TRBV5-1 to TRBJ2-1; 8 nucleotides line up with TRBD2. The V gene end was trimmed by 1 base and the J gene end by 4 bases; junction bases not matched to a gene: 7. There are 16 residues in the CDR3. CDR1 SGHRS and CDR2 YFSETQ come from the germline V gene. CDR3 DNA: TGCGCCAGCAGCTTGCAAGCGGGAGTTTCGTACAATGAGCAGTTCTTC. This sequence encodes CASSLQAGVSYNEQFF.

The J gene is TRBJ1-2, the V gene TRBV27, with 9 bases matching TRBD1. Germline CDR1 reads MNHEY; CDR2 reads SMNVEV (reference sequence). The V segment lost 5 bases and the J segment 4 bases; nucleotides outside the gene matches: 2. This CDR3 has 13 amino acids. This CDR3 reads CASSQTGGYGYTF. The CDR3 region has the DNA TGTGCCAGCAGTCAGACAGGGGGCTATGGCTACACCTTC.

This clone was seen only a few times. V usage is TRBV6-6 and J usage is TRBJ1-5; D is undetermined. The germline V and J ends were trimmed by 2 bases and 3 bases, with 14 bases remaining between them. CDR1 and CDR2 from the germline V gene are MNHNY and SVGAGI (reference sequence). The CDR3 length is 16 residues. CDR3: CASSYAAGLDNQPQHF. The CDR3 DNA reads TGTGCCAGCAGTTACGCGGCCGGACTCGACAATCAGCCCCAGCATTTT.

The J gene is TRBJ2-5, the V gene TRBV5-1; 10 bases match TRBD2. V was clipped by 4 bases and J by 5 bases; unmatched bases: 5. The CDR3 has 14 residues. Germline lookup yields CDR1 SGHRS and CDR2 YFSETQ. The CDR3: CASSITSGTETQYF. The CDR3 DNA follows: TGCGCCAGCAGCATCACTAGCGGGACTGAGACCCAGTACTTC.

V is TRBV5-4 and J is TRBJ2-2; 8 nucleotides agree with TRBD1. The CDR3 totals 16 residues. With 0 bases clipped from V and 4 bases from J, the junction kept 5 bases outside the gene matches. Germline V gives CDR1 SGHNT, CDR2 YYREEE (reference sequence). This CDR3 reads CASSLAGTGPTGELFF. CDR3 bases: TGTGCCAGCAGCTTGGCTGGGACAGGTCCCACCGGGGAGCTGTTTTTT.